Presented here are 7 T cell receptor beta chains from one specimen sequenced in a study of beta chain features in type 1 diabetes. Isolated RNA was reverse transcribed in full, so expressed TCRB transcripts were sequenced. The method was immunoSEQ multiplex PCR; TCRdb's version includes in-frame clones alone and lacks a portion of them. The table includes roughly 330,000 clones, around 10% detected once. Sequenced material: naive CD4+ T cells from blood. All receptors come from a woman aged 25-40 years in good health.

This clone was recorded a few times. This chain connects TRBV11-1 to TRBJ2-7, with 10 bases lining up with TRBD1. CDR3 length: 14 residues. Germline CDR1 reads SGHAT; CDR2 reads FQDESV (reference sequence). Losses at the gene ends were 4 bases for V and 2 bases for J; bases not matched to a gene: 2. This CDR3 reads CASSWTGGTYEQYF. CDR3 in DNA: TGTGCCAGCAGCTGGACAGGGGGTACCTACGAGCAGTACTTC.

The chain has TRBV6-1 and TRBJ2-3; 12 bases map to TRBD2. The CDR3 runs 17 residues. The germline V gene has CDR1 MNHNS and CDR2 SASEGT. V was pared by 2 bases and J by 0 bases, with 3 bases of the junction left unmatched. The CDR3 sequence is CASSELLAGGSTDTQYF. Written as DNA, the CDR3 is TGTGCCAGCAGTGAATTACTAGCGGGAGGAAGCACAGATACGCAGTATTTT.

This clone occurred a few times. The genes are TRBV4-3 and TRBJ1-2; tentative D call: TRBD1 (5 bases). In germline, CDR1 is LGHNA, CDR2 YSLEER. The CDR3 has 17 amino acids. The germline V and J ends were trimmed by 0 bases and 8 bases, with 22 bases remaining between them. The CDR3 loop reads CASSQDLGDKGTDGYTF. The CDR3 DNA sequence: TGCGCCAGCAGCCAAGATCTAGGTGACAAGGGGACTGACGGCTACACCTTC.

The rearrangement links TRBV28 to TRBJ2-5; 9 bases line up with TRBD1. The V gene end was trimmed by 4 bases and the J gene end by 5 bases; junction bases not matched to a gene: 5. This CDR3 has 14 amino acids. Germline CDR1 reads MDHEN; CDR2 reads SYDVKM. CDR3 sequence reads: CASSSGTGSETQYF. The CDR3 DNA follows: TGTGCCAGCAGTTCCGGGACAGGGTCGGAGACCCAGTACTTC.

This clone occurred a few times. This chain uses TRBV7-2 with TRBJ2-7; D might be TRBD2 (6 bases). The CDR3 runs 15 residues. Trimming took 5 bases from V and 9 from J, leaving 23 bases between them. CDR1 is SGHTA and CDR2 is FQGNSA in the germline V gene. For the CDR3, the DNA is TGTGCCAGCAGCATTAACCCATTATACGGGGGAGGGCAGTACTTC. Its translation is CASSINPLYGGGQYF.

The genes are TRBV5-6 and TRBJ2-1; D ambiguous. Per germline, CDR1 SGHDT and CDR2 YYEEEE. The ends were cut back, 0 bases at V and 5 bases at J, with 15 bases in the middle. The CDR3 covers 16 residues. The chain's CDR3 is CASSLAGSPRHNEQFF. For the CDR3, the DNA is TGTGCCAGCAGCTTGGCCGGCTCCCCGCGGCACAATGAGCAGTTCTTC.

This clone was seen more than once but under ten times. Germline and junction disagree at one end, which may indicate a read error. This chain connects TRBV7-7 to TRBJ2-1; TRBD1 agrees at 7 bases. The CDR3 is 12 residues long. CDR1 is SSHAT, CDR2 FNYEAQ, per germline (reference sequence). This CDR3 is CASSRQGSEQFF. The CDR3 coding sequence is TGTGCTAGCAGTAGACAGGGAAGTGAGCAGTTCTTC.